Following are 6 T cell receptor beta chains from one sample sequenced in a study of blood T cell repertoires in COVID-19. Only in-frame clones appear in the TCRdb table, and some are missing; sequencing was by immunoSEQ multiplex PCR. The table records under 60,000 clones, roughly nine tenths of them present only once. Sequenced material: peripheral blood. Receptors originate from a human donor in a cohort sampled during active COVID-19.

J is TRBJ2-7 and V is TRBV5-1, with D perhaps matching TRBD1 (6 bases). CDR1 and CDR2 (germline): SGHRS, YFSETQ. V was shortened by 0 bases and J by 4 bases, with 14 bases between the two germline ends. The CDR3 is 15 amino acids. In nucleotides, the CDR3 is TGCGCCAGCAGCTTGGTTGTTACAGGGATTTACGAGCAGTACTTC. Translated, it gives CASSLVVTGIYEQYF.

This chain links TRBV7-2 with TRBJ2-7; TRBD2 matches 11 bases. Germline CDR1 reads SGHTA; CDR2 reads FQGNSA. CDR3 length: 15 amino acids. J gave up 3 bases and V 5 bases, and 6 bases lay outside the gene matches. The CDR3 nucleotides read TGTGCCAGCAGCCATGCGGGGACTAGCGGCTACGAGCAGTACTTC. It codes for CASSHAGTSGYEQYF.

V is TRBV6-5 and J is TRBJ2-7; 7 bases align to TRBD2. V lost 3 bases to trimming and J lost 2 bases; unmatched junction nucleotides: 7. The CDR3 extends over 15 amino acids. The germline gives CDR1 MNHEY, CDR2 SVGAGI. CDR3 sequence reads: CASSYSGGSPYEQYF. In DNA, the CDR3 is TGTGCCAGCAGTTATTCGGGGGGATCCCCCTACGAGCAGTACTTC.

CDR3 amino acids: CASSLRQGNQPQHF. In DNA, the CDR3 is TGTGCCAGCAGTCTTCGACAGGGCAATCAGCCCCAGCATTTT. The V gene is TRBV6-5, the J gene TRBJ1-5; D is possibly TRBD1 (6 bases). The V gene's germline CDR1 is MNHEY and CDR2 SVGAGI. This CDR3 is built from 14 residues. V was trimmed by 5 bases and J by 2 bases, leaving 10 bases between them.

The chain recombines TRBV25-1 with TRBJ2-7, with 9 bases identical to TRBD1. In germline, CDR1 is MGHDK, CDR2 SYGVNS. The CDR3 has 14 amino acids. Germline trimming cut 6 bases from V and 5 bases from J; bases unmatched to any gene: 8. CDR3 loop: CASSKTGTGNEQYF. The CDR3 region has the DNA TGTGCCAGCAGCAAAACCGGGACAGGGAACGAGCAGTACTTC.

The V gene is TRBV28, the J gene TRBJ1-2; tentative D call: TRBD1 (5 bases). The ends were cut back, 4 bases at V and 4 bases at J, with 7 bases in the middle. This CDR3 has 12 residues. Germline loops: CDR1 MDHEN, CDR2 SYDVKM. CDR3 loop: CASSSGIYGYTF. In nucleotides, the CDR3 is TGTGCCAGCAGTTCAGGGATCTATGGCTACACCTTC.